This is a list of T cell receptor beta chains from one sample in a study of blood T cell repertoires in COVID-19. Sequencing was performed with immunoSEQ multiplex PCR; in TCRdb, only in-frame clones are kept and a portion is missing. The sample records a few hundred thousand clones, about 80% being singletons. The sequencing sample was made of PBMCs or T cells enriched from blood (not recorded which). All receptors derive from a man aged 50-59 years who had recovered from COVID-19. Each CDR3 is given with its conserved first and last residue. The order of the fields is V gene, CDR3 length, D gene, clone size, CDR3 protein. D genes are given only for firm matches. Clone size is not always given. Where it is, it says once, few, many or a class for expanded clones.

>TRBV5-1|16|.|.
CASSAINAGSYYGYTF
>TRBV5-1|14|.|.
CASRGVAGGYEQYF
>TRBV28|16|TRBD2|.
CASSPRRLAGRDTQYF
>TRBV6-6|16|.|.
CASSYIRGSSNEKLFF
>TRBV4-2|15|TRBD2|.
CASSPPAGAYNEQFF
>TRBV5-4|13|TRBD1|.
CASSLGGQYEQYF
>TRBV12-5|14|TRBD2|.
CASGFWAGGDTQYF
>TRBV2|15|TRBD1|once
CASRPRTGVESPLHF
>TRBV19|13|.|.
CASSMRVSYEQYF
>TRBV30|12|TRBD1|.
CARTGTGNTIYF
>TRBV7-9|15|.|.
CASRPGPANRGEQFF
>TRBV19|15|TRBD1|.
CASSRDREVGTEAFF
>TRBV7-3|16|TRBD1|.
CASSLAGTGVYNEQFF
>TRBV3-1/TRBV3-2|17|TRBD1|.
CASSRTSPKDRDCEQYF
>TRBV5-1|15|TRBD2|.
CASSLDLAALDEQFF
>TRBV27|14|TRBD2|.
CASSRTSGTYEQYF
>TRBV4-3|14|TRBD1|.
CASSQATGRETQYF
>TRBV27|15|.|many
CASSPATGNNSPLHF
>TRBV3-1/TRBV3-2|19|.|.
CASSQAAGHVRERTGELFF
>TRBV19|14|.|.
CASINNRMNTEAFF
>TRBV5-1|13|.|.
CASSLDRVPEAFF
>TRBV28|14|.|few
CASSPRGVNYGYTF
>TRBV21-1|15|.|.
CARVPSGVSTDTQYF
>TRBV28|14|.|.
CASTLLRGSLGYTF
>TRBV25-1|14|.|.
CASSPVRGNTEAFF
>TRBV6-2/TRBV6-3|14|TRBD2|.
CASSTLGGRNEQFF
>TRBV5-1|16|TRBD2|.
CASTLTSGSSTDTQYF
>TRBV2|11|.|.
CASSLSQAQYF
>TRBV11-2|14|.|.
CASSLDQGNYGYTF
>TRBV10-1|14|.|few
CATPRWSSGNTIYF
>TRBV21-1|15|.|.
CASSKTGGCSYEQYF
>TRBV30|10|.|.
CAWMRVKAFF
>TRBV11-3|15|.|.
CASSPNGGVSYEQYF
>TRBV4-2|14|TRBD1|once
CASSRSGTGEGYTF
>TRBV5-1|15|TRBD1|.
CASSSQGAAYNEQFF
>TRBV7-2|15|TRBD2|.
CASSLAGGGTYEQYF
>TRBV7-3|18|TRBD2|.
CASSLIPGLAGGTDTQYF
>TRBV29-1|13|TRBD2|.
CSVVSGSADTQYF
>TRBV7-7|15|TRBD1|.
CASSLGTGNNYEQYF
>TRBV7-9|16|.|.
CASSTRTVAGANVLTF
>TRBV6-1|15|.|.
CASSETPSTLYEQYF
>TRBV15|13|TRBD2|.
CATSKLAGYEQYF
>TRBV28|16|.|.
CASSLTSLVAKNIQYF